This T cell receptor (beta chain) originates from a study of CD8 T cells in Susac syndrome. The V and J ends lost 1 base and 5 bases, in that order; junction bases with no gene match: 3. Germline assignment: CDR1 SEHNR and CDR2 FQNEAQ (reference sequence). There are 15 residues in the CDR3. Random hexamers primed reverse transcription of about 0.45 to 1 ug RNA. A single record per CDR3 protein comes from TCRdb applying MiXCR to the immunoSEQ multiplex PCR reads. The table lists about 280,000 distinct CDR3 sequences, approximately 84% of them singletons, with about 0.11% in the top ten. Sample: CD8+ T cells from PBMCs. The receptor was derived from a human donor with multiple sclerosis. The J gene is TRBJ2-1, the V gene TRBV7-9; 9 bases align to TRBD2. The CDR3 nucleotides read TGTGCCAGCAGCTTAGAACTAGCGGGCAACAATGAGCAGTTCTTC. It is translated as CASSLELAGNNEQFF.